The rows below give T cell receptor beta chains drawn from one sample of a study of response to subunit inactivated influenza vaccine. Each CDR3 protein is one row after TCRdb ran MiXCR on the RT-PCR reads. The sample has around 760,000 distinct CDR3 sequences, around 13% seen once. The specimen comprised PBMCs from blood, sampled less than 15 days before vaccination. Receptor source: a middle-aged man who received an inactivated influenza vaccine. The CDR3 runs from the conserved cysteine through the conserved F or W. D genes are given only for firm matches. The listing skips clone size in some rows; elsewhere it reads once, few, many or a size class.

d_gene,abundance,v_gene,j_gene,CDR3aa,CDR3nt
-,few,TRBV12-3/TRBV12-4,TRBJ2-2,CASSPSTLSTGELFF,TGTGCCAGCAGTCCCTCAACACTCAGCACCGGGGAGCTGTTTTTT
TRBD1,-,TRBV6-2/TRBV6-3,TRBJ2-7,CASSPAGTVPYEQYF,TGTGCCAGCAGTCCCGCCGGGACAGTCCCCTACGAGCAGTACTTC
TRBD2,many,TRBV20-1,TRBJ2-3,CSAPGRTSGGDTQYF,TGCAGTGCCCCCGGACGGACTAGTGGGGGGGATACGCAGTATTTT
-,many,TRBV10-3,TRBJ2-3,CAISEGRGTDTQYF,TGTGCCATCAGTGAGGGTAGAGGGACCGATACGCAGTATTTT
-,few,TRBV6-5,TRBJ2-5,CASSYPDRMETQYF,TGTGCCAGCAGTTACCCGGACAGAATGGAGACCCAGTACTTC
TRBD2,-,TRBV20-1,TRBJ2-7,CSARGGTSVNYEQYF,TGCAGTGCTAGAGGGGGGACTAGCGTTAACTACGAGCAGTACTTC
-,many,TRBV7-9,TRBJ1-1,CASSPHGGNTEAFF,TGTGCCAGCAGCCCCCACGGGGGGAACACTGAAGCTTTCTTT
-,many,TRBV5-1,TRBJ2-1,CASSLGRVGQFF,TGCGCCAGCAGCTTGGGTCGCGTAGGGCAGTTCTTC
TRBD2,once,TRBV6-5,TRBJ2-7,CASSYWGEGGEQYF,TGTGCCAGCAGTTACTGGGGGGAGGGAGGAGAGCAGTACTTC
TRBD2,-,TRBV29-1,TRBJ2-7,CSVGLADFAVSSYEQYF,TGCAGCGTCGGACTAGCGGATTTTGCCGTTTCTTCCTACGAGCAGTACTTC
-,-,TRBV6-1,TRBJ2-1,CASSEARNEQFF,TGTGCCAGCAGTGAAGCTCGGAATGAGCAGTTCTTC
-,few,TRBV7-9,TRBJ1-6,CAVGGRYNSPLHF,TGTGCCGTCGGAGGTCGCTATAATTCACCCCTCCACTTT
TRBD1,many,TRBV20-1,TRBJ1-2,CSARTGGSYGYTF,TGCAGTGCTAGGACAGGGGGCTCCTATGGCTACACCTTC
TRBD2,few,TRBV20-1,TRBJ2-1,CSARVGTSGRFYNEQFF,TGCAGTGCTAGAGTAGGGACTAGCGGGAGATTCTACAATGAGCAGTTCTTC
-,-,TRBV28,TRBJ1-5,CASSRRHVNDQPQHF,TGTGCCAGCAGTCGAAGACATGTTAACGATCAGCCCCAGCATTTT
-,many,TRBV6-1,TRBJ2-7,CASLRGTHAYEQYF,TGTGCCAGCCTAAGAGGGACTCACGCCTACGAGCAGTACTTC
-,-,TRBV20-1,TRBJ2-7,CSARDRVGSHPYEQYF,TGCAGTGCTAGAGATCGGGTGGGATCCCACCCCTACGAGCAGTACTTC
-,-,TRBV4-1,TRBJ1-2,CASSQSMGGSNYGYTF,TGCGCCAGCAGCCAGTCAATGGGAGGCTCTAACTATGGCTACACCTTC
TRBD1,-,TRBV12-5,TRBJ2-1,CASGVTGGFYNEQFF,TGTGCTAGTGGTGTGACAGGGGGCTTCTACAATGAGCAGTTCTTC
-,-,TRBV5-1,TRBJ2-7,CASSLLGEGSYEQYF,TGCGCCAGCAGCTTGTTGGGGGAAGGGTCCTACGAGCAGTACTTC
TRBD2,-,TRBV6-1,TRBJ2-1,CASRKTSGRPGEQFF,TGTGCCAGCAGAAAGACTAGCGGGAGGCCCGGGGAGCAGTTCTTC
-,-,TRBV5-1,TRBJ2-5,CASSIGTNTFQETQYF,TGCGCCAGCAGTATTGGGACAAACACCTTTCAAGAGACCCAGTACTTC